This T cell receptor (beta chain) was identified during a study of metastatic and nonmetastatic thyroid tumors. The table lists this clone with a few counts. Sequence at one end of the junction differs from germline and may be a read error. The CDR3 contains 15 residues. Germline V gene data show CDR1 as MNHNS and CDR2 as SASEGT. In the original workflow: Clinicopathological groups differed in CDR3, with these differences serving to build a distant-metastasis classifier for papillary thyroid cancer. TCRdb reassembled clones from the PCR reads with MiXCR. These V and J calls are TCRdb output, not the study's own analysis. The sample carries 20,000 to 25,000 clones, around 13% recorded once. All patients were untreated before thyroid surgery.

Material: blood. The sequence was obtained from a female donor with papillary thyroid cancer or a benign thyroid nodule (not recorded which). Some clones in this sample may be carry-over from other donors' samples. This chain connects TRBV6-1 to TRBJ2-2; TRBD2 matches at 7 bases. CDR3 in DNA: TGTGCCCTGGGCTTATGGGAGGGGAACACCGGTGAGCTGTTTTTT. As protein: CALGLWEGNTGELFF.